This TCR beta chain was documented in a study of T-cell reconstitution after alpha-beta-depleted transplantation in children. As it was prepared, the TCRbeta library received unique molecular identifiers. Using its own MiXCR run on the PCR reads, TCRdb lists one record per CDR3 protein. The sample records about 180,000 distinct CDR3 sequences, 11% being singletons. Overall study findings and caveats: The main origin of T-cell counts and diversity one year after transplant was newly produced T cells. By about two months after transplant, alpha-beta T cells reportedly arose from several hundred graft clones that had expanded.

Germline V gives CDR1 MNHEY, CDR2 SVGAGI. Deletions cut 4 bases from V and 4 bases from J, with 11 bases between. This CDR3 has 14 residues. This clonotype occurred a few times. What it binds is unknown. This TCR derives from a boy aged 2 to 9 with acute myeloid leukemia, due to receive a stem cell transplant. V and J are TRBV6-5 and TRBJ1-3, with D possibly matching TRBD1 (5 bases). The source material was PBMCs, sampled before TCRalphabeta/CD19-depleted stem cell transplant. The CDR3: CASSSGTPGNTIYF. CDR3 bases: TGTGCCAGCAGTTCCGGGACGCCCGGAAACACCATATATTTT.